Given below is one TCR beta chain in context. The data belong to a study of OX40 agonist ivuxolimab in advanced cancers. The V gene lost 3 bases and the J gene lost 4 bases, with 22 bases spanning the gap. The CDR3 covers 17 residues. Germline CDR1 and CDR2: MNHNS and SASEGT. Profiled with immunoSEQ multiplex PCR; TCRdb holds only in-frame clones, not every one. In the table there are around 80,000 clones, around 80% of which are singletons. The J gene is TRBJ2-7, the V gene TRBV6-1, with D perhaps being TRBD1 or TRBD2 (5 bases each). The sequence was collected from an adult with an advanced solid tumor such as melanoma, head and neck, liver or kidney cancer. This sample comprised CD4+ or CD8+ T cells sorted from blood, obtained in a trial of the OX40 agonist ivuxolimab. The CDR3 loop reads CASSDRGGRYGGYEQYV. The CDR3, as DNA: TGTGCCAGCAGTGACCGTGGGGGACGGTACGGAGGATACGAGCAGTACGTC.